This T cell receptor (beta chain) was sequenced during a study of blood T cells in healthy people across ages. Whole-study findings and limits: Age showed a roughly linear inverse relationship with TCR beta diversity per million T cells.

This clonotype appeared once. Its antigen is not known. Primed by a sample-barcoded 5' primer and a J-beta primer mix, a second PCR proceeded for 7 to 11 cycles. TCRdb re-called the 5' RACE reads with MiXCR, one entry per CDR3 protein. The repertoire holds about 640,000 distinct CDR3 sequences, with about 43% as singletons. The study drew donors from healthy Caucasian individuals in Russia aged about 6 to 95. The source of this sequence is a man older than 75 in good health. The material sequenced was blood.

CDR3 in amino acids: CASSSTGPSNQPQHF. The DNA for the CDR3 is TGTGCCAGCAGTTCAACCGGGCCTAGCAATCAGCCCCAGCATTTT. The genes are TRBV6-2 or TRBV6-3 and TRBJ1-5, with no clear D. The CDR3 extends over 15 amino acids. Germline V gives CDR1 MNHEY, CDR2 SVGEGT. V was pared by 4 bases and J by 0 bases, with 10 bases between.